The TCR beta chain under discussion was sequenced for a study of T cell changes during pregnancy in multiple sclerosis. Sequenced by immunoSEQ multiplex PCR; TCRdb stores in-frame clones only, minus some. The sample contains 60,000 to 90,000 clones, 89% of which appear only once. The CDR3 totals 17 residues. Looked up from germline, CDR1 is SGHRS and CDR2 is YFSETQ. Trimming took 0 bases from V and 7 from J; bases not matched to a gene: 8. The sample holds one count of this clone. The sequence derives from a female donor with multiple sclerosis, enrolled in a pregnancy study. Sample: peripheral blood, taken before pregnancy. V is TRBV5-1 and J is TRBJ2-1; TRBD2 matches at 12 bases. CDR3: CASSLESSSGGVNEQFF. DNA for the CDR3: TGCGCCAGCAGCTTGGAGTCTTCTAGCGGGGGGGTAAATGAGCAGTTCTTC.